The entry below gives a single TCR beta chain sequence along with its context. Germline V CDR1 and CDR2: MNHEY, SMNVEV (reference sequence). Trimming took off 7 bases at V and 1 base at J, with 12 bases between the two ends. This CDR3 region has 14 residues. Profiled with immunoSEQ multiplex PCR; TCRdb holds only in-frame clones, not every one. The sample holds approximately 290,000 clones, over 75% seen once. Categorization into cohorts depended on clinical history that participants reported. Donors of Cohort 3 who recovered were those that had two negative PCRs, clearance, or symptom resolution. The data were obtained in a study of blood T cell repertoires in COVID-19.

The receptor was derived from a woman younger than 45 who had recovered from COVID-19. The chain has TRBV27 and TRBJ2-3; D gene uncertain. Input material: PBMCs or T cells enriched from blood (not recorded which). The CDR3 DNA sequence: TGTGCCAGCACCTTTTACGGAGGCACAGATACGCAGTATTTT. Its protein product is CASTFYGGTDTQYF.